The present T cell receptor (beta chain) was sequenced within a study of T cell clusters in autoimmune cytopenias. As for the study in general: The median distinct TRB clonotype count was approximately 2,500 per sample, from a median around 49,000 reads. Study results and caveats: Physiological T cell clusters of healthy donors were apparently absent in primary autoimmune cytopenia patients. No cluster-lack signature appeared between secondary cytopenia and chronic lymphocytic leukemia patients, apparently due to lymphoma masking.

TRB rearrangements were amplified by touch-down multiplex PCR with mixed TRB-A/B primers. For each CDR3 protein, TCRdb gives one entry from its re-call of the multiplex PCR reads, without DNA. The sample has about 6,900 distinct CDR3 sequences. Each sample's input was 200 to 250 ng genomic DNA, approximately 37,500 genome equivalents. Germline values: CDR1 MNHEY, CDR2 SVGEGT. The length of the CDR3 is 18 residues. In the case of this clonotype: Its antigen is still unknown.

This same sample was also part of a study on T cell repertoires in aging, cancer and after chemotherapy.

This TCR was recovered from a human donor in good health. Sequenced: peripheral blood. The gene calls are TRBV6-2 or TRBV6-3 and TRBJ2-1; TCRdb's D call of TRBD1 is untestable without DNA. The CDR3: CASSYPETGVRGYNEQFF.